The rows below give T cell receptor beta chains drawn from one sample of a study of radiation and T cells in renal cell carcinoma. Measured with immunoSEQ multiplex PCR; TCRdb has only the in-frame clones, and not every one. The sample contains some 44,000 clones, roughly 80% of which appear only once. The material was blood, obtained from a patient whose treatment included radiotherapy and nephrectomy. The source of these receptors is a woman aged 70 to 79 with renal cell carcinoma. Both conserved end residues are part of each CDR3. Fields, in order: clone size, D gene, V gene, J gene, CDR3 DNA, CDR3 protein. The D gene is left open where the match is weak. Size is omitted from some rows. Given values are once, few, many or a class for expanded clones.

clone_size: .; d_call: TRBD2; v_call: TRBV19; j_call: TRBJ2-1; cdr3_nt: TGTGCCAGTAGTGTCCCGGGACTAGCCCACAATGAGCAGTTCTTC; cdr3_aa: CASSVPGLAHNEQFF
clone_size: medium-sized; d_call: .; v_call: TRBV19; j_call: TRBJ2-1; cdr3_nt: TGTGCCAGTAGTATAGTAACAGGTCACAATGAGCAGTTCTTC; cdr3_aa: CASSIVTGHNEQFF
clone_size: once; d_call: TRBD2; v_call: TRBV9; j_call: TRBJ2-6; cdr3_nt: TGTGCCAGCAGCCCGGGGACTAGCGGGAGTGGGGCCAACGTCCTGACTTTC; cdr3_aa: CASSPGTSGSGANVLTF
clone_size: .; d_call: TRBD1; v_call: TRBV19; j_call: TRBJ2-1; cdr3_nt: TGTGCCAGTAGTGGGGGTCCCGGGACAGGGGCGTGGGTTGAGCAGTTCTTC; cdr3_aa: CASSGGPGTGAWVEQFF
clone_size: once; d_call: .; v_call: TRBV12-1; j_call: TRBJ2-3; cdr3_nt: TGTGCCAGCAGCTTAAGCGGGGGGACCGATACGCAGTATTTT; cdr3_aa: CASSLSGGTDTQYF
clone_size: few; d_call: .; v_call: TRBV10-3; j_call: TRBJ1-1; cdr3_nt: TGTGCCATCAGTGCGGCAGGGTTGAACACTGAAGCTTTCTTT; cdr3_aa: CAISAAGLNTEAFF
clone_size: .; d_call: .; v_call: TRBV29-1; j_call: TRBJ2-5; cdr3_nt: TGCAGCGTGGCGAACGAGACCCAGTACTTC; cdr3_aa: CSVANETQYF
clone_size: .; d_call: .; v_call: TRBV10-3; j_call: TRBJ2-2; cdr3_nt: TGTGCCATCAGTGAGTCGGGGGACCCCGGGGAGCTGTTTTTT; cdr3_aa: CAISESGDPGELFF
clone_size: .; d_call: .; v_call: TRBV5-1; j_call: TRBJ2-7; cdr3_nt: TGCGCCAGCAGCTTATTTGGCGCTACCTCCTACGAGCAGTACTTC; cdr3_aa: CASSLFGATSYEQYF
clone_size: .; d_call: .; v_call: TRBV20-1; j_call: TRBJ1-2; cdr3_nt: TGCAGTGCCCCGGAGGCGGTTGGCTACACCTTC; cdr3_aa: CSAPEAVGYTF
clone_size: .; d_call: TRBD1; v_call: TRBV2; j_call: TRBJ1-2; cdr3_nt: TGTGCCAGCAGTGTAGTAACAGGGGGGTCTCTGATCTATGGCTACACCTTC; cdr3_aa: CASSVVTGGSLIYGYTF
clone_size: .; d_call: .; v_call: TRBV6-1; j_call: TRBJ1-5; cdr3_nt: TGTGCCAGCAGTGAAGCTGGGACCCGTCCTTGGCAGCCCCAGCATTTT; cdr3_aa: CASSEAGTRPWQPQHF
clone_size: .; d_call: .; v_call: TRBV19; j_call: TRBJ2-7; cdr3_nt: TGTGCCAGTAGTGCACCTCATGCAGAGGCCAAGGAGGAGCAGTACTTC; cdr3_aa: CASSAPHAEAKEEQYF
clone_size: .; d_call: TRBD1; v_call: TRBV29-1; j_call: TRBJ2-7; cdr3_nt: TGCAGCGTTCTCGACCACAGGGGGCTGGACGAGCAGTACTTC; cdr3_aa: CSVLDHRGLDEQYF
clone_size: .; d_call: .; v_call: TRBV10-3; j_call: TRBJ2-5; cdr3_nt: TGTGCCATCAGTGAGATGGAGACCCAGTACTTC; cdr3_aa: CAISEMETQYF
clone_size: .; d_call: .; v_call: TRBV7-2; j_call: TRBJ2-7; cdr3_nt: TGTGCCAGCAGCTTAGGGCATGGAGCTTACGAGCAGTACTTC; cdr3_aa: CASSLGHGAYEQYF
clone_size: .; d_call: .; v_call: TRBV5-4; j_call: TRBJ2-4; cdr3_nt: TGTGCCAGCAGCTTAAGTGGGGGGCCATCGGGGGCCAAAAACATTCAGTACTTC; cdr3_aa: CASSLSGGPSGAKNIQYF
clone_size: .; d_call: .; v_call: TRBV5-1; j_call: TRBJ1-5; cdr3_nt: TGCGCCAGCAGCCCCGACGGACAGCCCCAGCATTTT; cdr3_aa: CASSPDGQPQHF
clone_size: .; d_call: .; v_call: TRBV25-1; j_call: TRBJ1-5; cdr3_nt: TGTGCCAGCAGTGGTGGACTTAATAGCAATCAGCCCCAGCATTTT; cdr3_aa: CASSGGLNSNQPQHF
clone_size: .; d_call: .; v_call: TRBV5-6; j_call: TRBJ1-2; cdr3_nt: TGTGCCAGCATGCTTATGGGGACATCGGGGTATGGCTACACCTTC; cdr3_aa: CASMLMGTSGYGYTF
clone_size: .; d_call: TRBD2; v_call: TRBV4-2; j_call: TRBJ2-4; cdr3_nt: TGTGCCAGCAGCCAAGATCAGAGCGGGGGGGCCCTAGGGAAAAACATTCAGTACTTC; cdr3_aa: CASSQDQSGGALGKNIQYF
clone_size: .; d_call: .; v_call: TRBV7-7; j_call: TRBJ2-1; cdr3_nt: TGTGCCAGCAGCCGAAACCCCGGACAGAATGAGCAGTTCTTC; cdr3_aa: CASSRNPGQNEQFF
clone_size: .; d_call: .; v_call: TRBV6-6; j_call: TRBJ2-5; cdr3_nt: TGTGCCAGCAGAAACCTGATACAAGAGACCCAGTACTTC; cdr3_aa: CASRNLIQETQYF
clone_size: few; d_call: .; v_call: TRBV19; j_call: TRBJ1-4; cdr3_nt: TGTGCCAGTAGTAATCGTCCGGGTTCTGGTGAAAAACTGTTTTTT; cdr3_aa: CASSNRPGSGEKLFF
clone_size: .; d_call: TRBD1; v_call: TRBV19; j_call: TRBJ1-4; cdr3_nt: TGTGCCAGTAGTATTGGACAGGGAGATGAAAAACTGTTTTTT; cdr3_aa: CASSIGQGDEKLFF
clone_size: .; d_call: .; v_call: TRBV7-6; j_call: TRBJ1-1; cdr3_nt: TGTGCCAGCAGCTTAGGACAGATAGGGACAAGCGAAGCTTTCTTT; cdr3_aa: CASSLGQIGTSEAFF
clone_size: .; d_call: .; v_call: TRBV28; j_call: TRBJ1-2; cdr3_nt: TGTGCCCTCAGGGGCCCCCGCGGGTATGGCTACACCTTC; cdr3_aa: CALRGPRGYGYTF
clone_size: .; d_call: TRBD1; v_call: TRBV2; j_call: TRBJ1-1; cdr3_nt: TGTGCCAGCAGTTCAGGGGGCACTGAAGCTTTCTTT; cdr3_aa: CASSSGGTEAFF